Below are 31 T cell receptor beta chains sequenced from a single sample in a study of cytomegalovirus exposure and HLA in healthy donors. Primers included in the PCR were 60 Vbeta and 13 Jbeta primers. Measured with immunoSEQ multiplex PCR; TCRdb has only the in-frame clones, and not every one. This specimen shows 49,000 or so clones; the ten leading clones hold 20% to 30%. Sequencing was done on a sample of PBMCs. The receptors originated from a man between 40 and 49 years old in good health and CMV-seropositive.

CDR3 DNA: TGTGCCAGCAGCTTAGTTTCGCAGGGGGCGAGAGCTTTCTTT. Its protein product is CASSLVSQGARAFF. V gene TRBV11-2 combines with J gene TRBJ1-1; 8 bases align to TRBD1. The J segment lost 10 bases and the V segment lost 1 base, leaving 8 bases of the junction unmatched. This CDR3 is 14 amino acids long. Germline CDR1 reads SGHAT; CDR2 reads FQNNGV.

The V and J genes are TRBV18 and TRBJ2-5; 7 nucleotides match TRBD1. This CDR3 contains 15 residues. Trimming at V came to 0 bases and at J to 2 bases, leaving 3 bases not matched to a gene. The germline V gene has CDR1 KGHSH and CDR2 LQKENI. Written as DNA, the CDR3 is TGTGCCAGCTCACCACCGGGGACAGAACAAGAGACCCAGTACTTC. Translation gives CASSPPGTEQETQYF.

The gene calls are TRBV6-6 and TRBJ1-6; 10 bases align to TRBD1. CDR1 is MNHNY and CDR2 is SVGAGI in the germline V gene (reference sequence). The J segment lost 14 bases and the V segment lost 7 bases, leaving 8 bases of the junction unmatched. The CDR3 extends over 13 amino acids. The CDR3 DNA sequence: TGTGCCAGCACCCGGGACAGGGGATCAACCCTCCACTTT. Translating gives CASTRDRGSTLHF.

CDR3: CASSSGGTEAFF. Written as DNA, the CDR3 is TGTGCCAGCAGCTCAGGGGGCACTGAAGCTTTCTTT. The genes are TRBV11-2 and TRBJ1-1; 7 positions agree with TRBD1. V lost 4 bases and J lost 4; bases outside the gene matches: 0. This CDR3 comprises 12 residues. Germline loops: CDR1 SGHAT, CDR2 FQNNGV.

The chain links TRBV25-1 to TRBJ1-2; D not certain. CDR1 MGHDK and CDR2 SYGVNS come from the germline V gene. The CDR3 length is 13 residues. Trimming removed 8 bases at V and 8 bases at J, with 18 bases between. In DNA form, the CDR3 reads TGTGCCAGCTCATGGGAGGTGGGAGGCGGCTACACCTTC. Translating gives CASSWEVGGGYTF.

The chain combines TRBV19 with TRBJ1-2; 8 bases line up with TRBD1. The CDR3 contains 13 residues. CDR1 and CDR2 from the germline V gene are LNHDA and SQIVND (reference sequence). J lost 2 bases, V lost 10 bases, and 6 bases had no gene match. DNA for the CDR3: TGTGCCACCTCGGACAGGGCCAACTATGGCTACACCTTC. Translating gives CATSDRANYGYTF.

V gene TRBV7-2 combines with J gene TRBJ2-3, with TRBD2 matching over 13 bases. Germline V CDR1 and CDR2: SGHTA, FQGNSA. This CDR3 has 16 residues. After removal of 3 bases from V and 7 bases from J, the junction contained 7 bases not matched to a gene. The CDR3 nucleotides are TGTGCCAGCAGCTTCCGGACTAGCGGGAGTCGAAATACGCAGTATTTT. This codes for CASSFRTSGSRNTQYF.

J is TRBJ2-1 and V is TRBV6-6, with D possibly TRBD1 on 6 matching bases. Trimming shortened V by 4 bases and J by 5 bases, and 12 bases separated the two germline ends. The V gene's germline CDR1 is MNHNY and CDR2 SVGAGI (reference sequence). The CDR3 runs to 14 residues. CDR3: CASSSDSEHNEQFF. CDR3 sequence (DNA): TGTGCCAGCAGTTCGGACAGTGAACACAATGAGCAGTTCTTC.

V and J are TRBV9 and TRBJ1-2; TRBD1 might be the D (5 bases). This CDR3 region has 13 residues. Germline loops: CDR1 SGDLS, CDR2 YYNGEE. The ends were cut back, 0 bases at V and 7 bases at J, with 10 bases in the middle. The CDR3 spells CASSVAGFGGYTF. DNA for the CDR3: TGTGCCAGCAGCGTAGCAGGGTTTGGTGGCTACACCTTC.

The chain couples TRBV19 to TRBJ2-1; 9 nucleotides align to TRBD1. J gave up 6 bases and V 7 bases, and 13 bases lay outside the gene matches. CDR3 length equals 16 residues. CDR1 LNHDA and CDR2 SQIVND come from the germline V gene (reference sequence). The CDR3 spells CASTIGGDRVPNEQFF. Here the CDR3 DNA reads TGTGCCAGTACCATTGGGGGGGACAGGGTGCCCAATGAGCAGTTCTTC.

The chain is built from TRBV7-9 and TRBJ2-7; tentative D call: TRBD2 (5 bases). Germline values: CDR1 SEHNR, CDR2 FQNEAQ (reference sequence). V was cut by 7 bases and J by 5 bases, with 12 bases left in between. The CDR3 extends over 12 amino acids. This CDR3 reads CASTPGSNEQYF. DNA of the CDR3: TGTGCCAGCACCCCGGGAAGCAACGAGCAGTACTTC.

This chain links TRBV28 with TRBJ2-3, with TRBD2 as a possible D gene (5 bases). Germline CDR1 MDHEN, CDR2 SYDVKM. With 2 bases removed from V and 3 bases from J, the gap between germline ends came to 15 bases. The CDR3 contains 16 residues. CDR3 sequence (DNA): TGTGCCAGCAGTTTAGGGCTAGCTTCTAGTACAGATACGCAGTATTTT. It translates to CASSLGLASSTDTQYF.

The rearrangement links TRBV7-8 to TRBJ2-2; a possible D gene is TRBD1 (5 bases). This CDR3 comprises 14 residues. V shed 7 bases and J shed 1 base, with 10 bases lying between them. The germline gives CDR1 SGHVS, CDR2 FQNEAQ. In DNA, the CDR3 is TGTGCCAGCACGGAGACAGTGAACACCGGGGAGCTGTTTTTT. This translates into CASTETVNTGELFF.

Worth noting for this clone: Other nucleotide sequences from this sample produce the same CDR3. The V call is TRBV18, the J call TRBJ2-5; perhaps TRBD2 as D (6 bases). Between the trimmed V and J ends, which lost 2 bases and 4 bases, there was a span of 8 bases. CDR1 is KGHSH, CDR2 LQKENI, per germline. The CDR3 is made up of 13 amino acids. DNA for the CDR3: TGTGCCAGCTCACCAGGGGGGACAGAGACCCAGTACTTC. As protein: CASSPGGTETQYF.

The V call is TRBV10-3, the J call TRBJ2-1; weak D call: TRBD2 (7 bases). Germline lookup yields CDR1 ENHRY and CDR2 SYGVKD. Trimming pared 4 bases from V and 7 bases from J, leaving 26 bases between. This CDR3 is 18 amino acids long. Written as DNA, the CDR3 is TGTGCCATCAGTGCTCCCTCCCCGGACAGCGGGAATAGGAATGAGCAGTTCTTC. Amino acid sequence: CAISAPSPDSGNRNEQFF.

The chain is built from TRBV9 and TRBJ2-3; D unclear. This CDR3 spans 13 amino acids. With 4 bases removed from V and 5 bases from J, the gap between germline ends came to 11 bases. Germline CDR1 and CDR2: SGDLS and YYNGEE. The CDR3 reads CASSSRPGDTQYF. CDR3 coding DNA: TGTGCCAGCAGCTCTAGGCCCGGAGATACGCAGTATTTT.

V and J are TRBV7-9 and TRBJ2-5, with unresolved D. The CDR3 is 13 amino acids. Germline V gene sequence: CDR1 SEHNR, CDR2 FQNEAQ (reference sequence). The germline V and J ends were trimmed by 6 bases and 4 bases, with 12 bases remaining between them. CDR3 coding DNA: TGTGCCAGCAGTAGCCCCCCGGTAGAGACCCAGTACTTC. Its translation is CASSSPPVETQYF. The variable domain in full, with the rest retrieved from reference TRBV7-9 and TRBJ2-5, is DTGVSQNPRHKITKRGQNVTFRCDPISEHNRLYWYRQTLGQGPEFLTYFQNEAQLEKSRLLSDRFSAERPKGSFSTLEIQRTEQGDSAMYLCASSSPPVETQYFGPGTRLLVL.

The rearrangement links TRBV19 to TRBJ1-2, with D perhaps TRBD1 (5 bases). This CDR3 has 16 residues. V dropped 7 bases and J dropped 3 bases, with 21 bases sitting between them. Germline values: CDR1 LNHDA, CDR2 SQIVND (reference sequence). DNA for the CDR3: TGTGCCAGTACCCCACCGGGACTCAGAGACGACTATGGCTACACCTTC. Translating it yields CASTPPGLRDDYGYTF. The full variable domain, rest sourced from reference TRBV19 and TRBJ1-2, is DGGITQSPKYLFRKEGQNVTLSCEQNLNHDAMYWYRQDPGQGLRLIYYSQIVNDFQKGDIAEGYSVSREKKESFPLTVTSAQKNPTAFYLCASTPPGLRDDYGYTFGSGTRLTVV.

This sequence joins TRBV6-1 and TRBJ2-1; possible D gene TRBD1, 5 bases. This CDR3 region has 13 residues. The germline gives CDR1 MNHNS, CDR2 SASEGT. V dropped 5 bases and J dropped 6 bases, with 11 bases sitting between them. DNA of the CDR3: TGTGCCAGCAGTCCGACAGACGCCAATGAGCAGTTCTTC. Protein: CASSPTDANEQFF.

The chain has TRBV4-2 and TRBJ2-7; 8 nucleotides align to TRBD1. CDR1 and CDR2 from the germline V gene are LGHNA and YNFKEQ. CDR3 length: 14 residues. V lost 0 bases and J lost 5; bases outside the gene matches: 3. The CDR3 nucleotides read TGTGCCAGCAGCCAAGATGGACAGGGCGACGAGCAGTACTTC. It specifies CASSQDGQGDEQYF.

V usage is TRBV11-2 and J usage is TRBJ2-4; no clear D. CDR1 and CDR2 from the germline V gene are SGHAT and FQNNGV. V was shortened by 0 bases and J by 0 bases, with 6 bases between the two germline ends. The CDR3 contains 15 residues. The CDR3 sequence is CASSLEGVAKNIQYF. Here the CDR3 DNA reads TGTGCCAGCAGCTTAGAGGGCGTAGCCAAAAACATTCAGTACTTC.

The genes are TRBV5-1 and TRBJ1-5; 12 bases align to TRBD1. Per germline, CDR1 SGHRS and CDR2 YFSETQ. The ends lost 3 bases at V and 8 bases at J; junction bases unmatched: 6. The CDR3 spans 15 residues. CDR3 sequence: CASSSGTGGGEPQHF. The CDR3 nucleotides are TGCGCCAGCAGCTCGGGGACAGGGGGCGGCGAGCCCCAGCATTTT.

V is TRBV7-9 and J is TRBJ2-2; D might be TRBD2 (6 bases). Germline V gene sequence: CDR1 SEHNR, CDR2 FQNEAQ (reference sequence). V was cut by 8 bases and J by 0 bases, with 16 bases left in between. This CDR3 has 16 residues. CDR3 sequence (DNA): TGTGCCAGCCCCCCACTGGAGGGGCCGAACACCGGGGAGCTGTTTTTT. Protein sequence: CASPPLEGPNTGELFF.

The chain uses TRBV6-6 and TRBJ1-5, with 7 bases aligning to TRBD1. V was pared by 5 bases and J by 4 bases, with 5 bases of the junction left unmatched. CDR3 length equals 14 residues. Germline V gene lookup returns CDR1 MNHNY and CDR2 SVGAGI (reference sequence). Here the CDR3 DNA reads TGTGCCAGCAGTCGGGACAGCGGGAATCAGCCCCAGCATTTT. Its translation is CASSRDSGNQPQHF.

The V gene is TRBV9, the J gene TRBJ2-7; possible D gene TRBD2, 5 bases. The CDR3 is made up of 15 amino acids. Germline V gene lookup returns CDR1 SGDLS and CDR2 YYNGEE. V was shortened by 2 bases and J by 3 bases, with 15 bases between the two germline ends. CDR3 region: CASSVLGGADYEQYF. Written as DNA, the CDR3 is TGTGCCAGCAGCGTTCTCGGAGGTGCGGACTACGAGCAGTACTTC.

The chain recombines TRBV28 with TRBJ2-7, with TRBD2 identical over 9 bases. Germline CDR1 is MDHEN and CDR2 is SYDVKM. This CDR3 region has 13 residues. The trim removed 10 bases at V and 1 base at J, leaving 5 bases unmatched. The CDR3: CATLAGNSYEQYF. In DNA, the CDR3 is TGTGCCACCCTAGCGGGGAATTCCTACGAGCAGTACTTC.

This rearrangement joins TRBV5-1 to TRBJ2-7, with 8 bases lining up with TRBD1. The CDR3 contains 17 residues. V trimming: 1 base; J trimming: 3 bases; junction bases outside the gene matches: 12. Germline values: CDR1 SGHRS, CDR2 YFSETQ. In DNA form, the CDR3 reads TGCGCCAGCAGCTTGTGGGGTCCGGGACAGGCGGGCTACGAGCAGTACTTC. This codes for CASSLWGPGQAGYEQYF.

This chain joins TRBV14 and TRBJ2-2, with a possible D match to TRBD2 (5 bases). V lost 4 bases and J lost 4, with 13 bases in between. This CDR3 contains 15 residues. Germline CDR1 and CDR2: SGHDN and FVKESK. The CDR3, as DNA: TGTGCCAGCAGCCGCCCGGGAATCCTCACCGGGGAGCTGTTTTTT. The encoded protein is CASSRPGILTGELFF.

The chain recombines TRBV6-5 with TRBJ2-1; weak D call: TRBD1 (5 bases). V lost 4 bases and J 5 bases, leaving 12 bases between the germline ends. Germline CDR1 reads MNHEY; CDR2 reads SVGAGI. The CDR3 is 14 residues long. CDR3 region: CASSSTLGHNEQFF. The CDR3 DNA is TGTGCCAGCAGTTCCACCCTGGGGCACAATGAGCAGTTCTTC.

V is TRBV9 and J is TRBJ2-4; TRBD2 might be the D (6 bases). Germline CDR1 SGDLS, CDR2 YYNGEE. V shed 6 bases and J shed 5 bases, with 15 bases lying between them. The CDR3 length is 14 residues. The CDR3 spells CASTGGAHENIQYF. In DNA, the CDR3 is TGTGCCAGCACCGGAGGGGCGCATGAAAACATTCAGTACTTC.

The chain is built from TRBV19 and TRBJ2-1, with D possibly being TRBD2 (6 bases). Per germline, CDR1 LNHDA and CDR2 SQIVND (reference sequence). V gave up 3 bases and J gave up 9 bases, with 12 bases separating them. The CDR3 consists of 13 residues. This CDR3 is CASSMGSGSEQFF. In DNA form, the CDR3 reads TGTGCCAGTAGTATGGGTAGCGGCAGTGAGCAGTTCTTC.